These 20 T cell receptor beta chains came from one sample sequenced in a study of HIV-infected patients and healthy controls (dated by TCRdb to the mid-2010s). The library came from 5' RACE. Instrument on record: Illumina MiSeq. Using SuperScript III with primers targeting the alpha and beta constant regions, 500 to 550 ng of RNA was reverse transcribed. Separate alpha and beta chain libraries were made by chain-specific third strand synthesis with multiplexing indices. TCRdb itself trimmed the public reads at Q25 with fastp, ran MiXCR and retained productive beta chains. One record per CDR3 amino acid sequence lists the most common genes and DNA. This sample holds about 8,600 distinct CDR3 sequences; over 7.5% were observed only once. The ten largest clones take up around 11% of the sample. After antiretroviral therapy began, follow-up blood was collected from HIV-infected patients roughly three months, about 14 weeks, later. Whole blood was used without cell fractionation, so the repertoire reflected all unsorted peripheral T cells.

Sequenced material: blood, taken during antiretroviral therapy. Source of these receptors: an adult with HIV infection.

This clonotype rates as medium-sized. The genes are TRBV11-2 and TRBJ2-3; D is undetermined. CDR1 is SGHAT, CDR2 FQNNGV, per germline. Trimming left V 1 base short and J 3 bases short, with 5 bases between. This CDR3 contains 13 residues. As DNA, the CDR3 is TGTGCCAGCAGCTTAGTAAGGACAGATACGCAGTATTTT. Translated: CASSLVRTDTQYF.

This clonotype has more than one count but fewer than ten. The chain has TRBV7-6 and TRBJ2-5, with 9 bases identical to TRBD2. The germline gives CDR1 SGHVS, CDR2 FNYEAQ. The CDR3 spans 15 residues. The J segment lost 4 bases and the V segment lost 5 bases, leaving 8 bases of the junction unmatched. CDR3 in DNA: TGTGCCAGCAGCGCGATTGGAGCGGGAGGAGAGACCCAGTACTTC. This codes for CASSAIGAGGETQYF.

This clonotype is judged medium-sized (0.01 to 0.1%). This chain joins TRBV7-9 and TRBJ2-1; D is perhaps TRBD1 or TRBD2 (5 bases each). V gave up 2 bases and J gave up 0 bases, with 8 bases separating them. CDR1 and CDR2 from the germline V gene are SEHNR and FQNEAQ (reference sequence). The CDR3 has 15 residues. Written as DNA, the CDR3 is TGTGCCAGCAGCTTAACAGGAGGCTCCTACAATGAGCAGTTCTTC. The encoded protein is CASSLTGGSYNEQFF. Full variable domain (remainder filled in from reference TRBV7-9 and TRBJ2-1): DTGVSQNPRHKITKRGQNVTFRCDPISEHNRLYWYRQTLGQGPEFLTYFQNEAQLEKSRLLSDRFSAERPKGSFSTLEIQRTEQGDSAMYLCASSLTGGSYNEQFFGPGTRLTVL.

This clonotype was picked up a small number of times. The chain employs TRBV27 and TRBJ2-7; perhaps TRBD2 as D (5 bases). Germline V gives CDR1 MNHEY, CDR2 SMNVEV (reference sequence). The ends were cut back, 1 base at V and 7 bases at J, with 17 bases in the middle. This CDR3 contains 15 residues. The CDR3 here is CASSLYPSSLGEQYF. The DNA for the CDR3 is TGTGCCAGCAGTTTATACCCTAGCAGCCTAGGGGAGCAGTACTTC.

Many counts were recorded for this clonotype. The chain combines TRBV7-9 with TRBJ2-6; possibly TRBD1 for D (5 bases). V gave up 1 base and J gave up 4 bases, with 11 bases separating them. Germline V CDR1 and CDR2: SEHNR, FQNEAQ (reference sequence). This CDR3 comprises 16 residues. The CDR3 region is CASSLVSGSGANVLTF. CDR3 in DNA: TGTGCCAGCAGCTTAGTGTCAGGGTCCGGGGCCAACGTCCTGACTTTC.

This clonotype was counted ten times or more. The V gene is TRBV20-1, the J gene TRBJ2-7; TRBD1 is a possible D gene (6 bases). In germline, CDR1 is DFQATT, CDR2 SNEGSKA (reference sequence). Trimming pared 5 bases from V and 3 bases from J, leaving 23 bases between. The length of the CDR3 is 16 residues. CDR3 protein: CSAGVPRPGDSYEQYF. The CDR3 DNA follows: TGCAGTGCTGGAGTCCCAAGGCCAGGGGATAGCTACGAGCAGTACTTC.

The table lists this clonotype with many counts. V usage is TRBV5-6 and J usage is TRBJ2-6; D is unclear. This CDR3 has 15 residues. From germline, CDR1 is SGHDT and CDR2 YYEEEE. The ends were cut back, 0 bases at V and 4 bases at J, with 8 bases in the middle. For the CDR3, the DNA is TGTGCCAGCAGCTTGGTAGGCGGCGGGGCCAACGTCCTGACTTTC. This translates into CASSLVGGGANVLTF. The variable domain in full, with the rest retrieved from reference TRBV5-6 and TRBJ2-6, is DAGVTQSPTHLIKTRGQQVTLRCSPKSGHDTVSWYQQALGQGPQFIFQYYEEEERQRGNFPDRFSGHQFPNYSSELNVNALLLGDSALYLCASSLVGGGANVLTFGAGSRLTVL.

This clonotype is medium-sized (0.01 to 0.1%) in the sample. This chain joins TRBV24-1 and TRBJ2-1; D unclear. This CDR3 contains 15 residues. Per germline, CDR1 KGHDR and CDR2 SFDVKD. The V and J ends lost 3 bases and 6 bases respectively, with 14 bases between them. The CDR3 coding sequence is TGTGCCACCAGTGATCCTCAGACTTACAGCAATGAGCAGTTCTTC. As protein: CATSDPQTYSNEQFF.

This clonotype was detected ten times or more. V is TRBV14 and J is TRBJ2-1; D not resolved. The CDR3 consists of 14 residues. Trimming took off 0 bases at V and 7 bases at J, with 10 bases between the two ends. Germline V gene sequence: CDR1 SGHDN, CDR2 FVKESK. The CDR3 nucleotides are TGTGCCAGCAGCCAAGACACTTGGCGGAATGAGCAGTTCTTC. This codes for CASSQDTWRNEQFF. The full variable domain, completed using reference TRBV14 and TRBJ2-1, is EAGVTQFPSHSVIEKGQTVTLRCDPISGHDNLYWYRRVMGKEIKFLLHFVKESKQDESGMPNNRFLAERTGGTYSTLKVQPAELEDSGVYFCASSQDTWRNEQFFGPGTRLTVL.

By share, this clonotype ranks as medium-sized. The rearrangement uses TRBV4-3 and TRBJ2-1, with 7 bases that match TRBD2. Germline CDR1 and CDR2: LGHNA and YSLEER. J lost 9 bases, V lost 2 bases, and 13 bases had no gene match. The CDR3 totals 16 residues. CDR3 amino acids: CASSQFGGGGPGEQFF. The CDR3 nucleotides are TGCGCCAGCAGCCAATTCGGCGGGGGAGGGCCGGGTGAGCAGTTCTTC.

Relative to its sample, this clonotype is medium-sized (0.01 to 0.1%). This chain uses TRBV3-1 with TRBJ1-2; TRBD1 matches 9 bases. Trimming took 2 bases from V and 8 from J; bases not matched to a gene: 6. There are 14 residues in the CDR3. Germline assignment: CDR1 LGHDT and CDR2 YNNKEL (reference sequence). In nucleotides, the CDR3 is TGTGCCAGCAGCCAAACCCGACAGGGGGGCGGCTACACCTTC. This sequence encodes CASSQTRQGGGYTF.

By share, this clonotype counts as medium-sized (0.01 to 0.1%). The rearrangement links TRBV28 to TRBJ2-7; D tentatively reads TRBD1 or TRBD2 (5 bases each). The CDR3 is 11 amino acids. Trimming stripped 2 bases from V and 6 bases from J, with 5 bases between. Looked up from germline, CDR1 is MDHEN and CDR2 is SYDVKM. This CDR3 is CASSLGGEQYF. CDR3 DNA: TGTGCCAGCAGTTTAGGGGGCGAGCAGTACTTC.

This clonotype was observed many times. The rearrangement links TRBV4-2 to TRBJ2-7; no clear D. V lost 1 base and J lost 5, with 12 bases in between. Per the germline V gene, CDR1 is LGHNA and CDR2 is YNFKEQ. The CDR3 has 14 residues. DNA of the CDR3: TGTGCCAGCAGCCAAGGTTATCCCTTTAACGAGCAGTACTTC. It encodes CASSQGYPFNEQYF.

By sample share, this clonotype is medium-sized (0.01 to 0.1%). In DNA, the CDR3 is TGTGCCAGCAGTGGCGGGGGGGGCACTGAAGCTTTCTTT. Encoded protein: CASSGGGGTEAFF. This chain connects TRBV2 to TRBJ1-1, with D tentatively TRBD1 (5 bases). This CDR3 spans 13 amino acids. Trimming took 4 bases from V and 4 from J, leaving 10 bases between them. Looked up from germline, CDR1 is SNHLY and CDR2 is FYNNEI. Full variable domain (missing parts from reference TRBV2 and TRBJ1-1): EPEVTQTPSHQVTQMGQEVILRCVPISNHLYFYWYRQILGQKVEFLVSFYNNEISEKSEIFDDQFSVERPDGSNFTLKIRSTKLEDSAMYFCASSGGGGTEAFFGQGTRLTVV.

By frequency in the sample, this clonotype is medium-sized. This chain's CDR3 is CASRSTGDEQYF. The CDR3 DNA is TGTGCCAGCAGGTCCACAGGGGACGAGCAGTACTTC. V and J are TRBV27 and TRBJ2-7; TRBD1 agrees at 7 bases. V dropped 6 bases and J dropped 5; count of bases not matched to a gene: 4. This CDR3 is built from 12 residues. Germline lookup yields CDR1 MNHEY and CDR2 SMNVEV (reference sequence).

In its sample, this clonotype is medium-sized. The chain combines TRBV27 with TRBJ1-1; 9 bases align to TRBD1. The V segment lost 0 bases and the J segment 3 bases; nucleotides outside the gene matches: 2. CDR3 length equals 15 residues. CDR1 is MNHEY, CDR2 SMNVEV, per germline (reference sequence). CDR3 in amino acids: CASSLSGTGYTEAFF. For the CDR3, the DNA is TGTGCCAGCAGTTTATCGGGGACAGGGTACACTGAAGCTTTCTTT.

This clonotype was counted at least ten times. The chain joins TRBV12-3 or TRBV12-4 to TRBJ1-3; weak D call: TRBD1 (5 bases). V was clipped by 3 bases and J by 2 bases, with 11 bases between them. The CDR3 consists of 15 residues. CDR3 bases: TGTGCCAGCAGTTTGGCCGGGACTCCTGGAAACACCATATATTTT. It translates to CASSLAGTPGNTIYF.

In this sample, this clonotype turned up many times. The rearrangement links TRBV5-5 to TRBJ1-5; D not certain. The CDR3 contains 15 residues. V was trimmed by 0 bases and J by 0 bases, leaving 7 bases between them. The V gene's germline CDR1 is SGHKS and CDR2 YYEKEE (reference sequence). Here the CDR3 reads CASSLDSYSNQPQHF. CDR3 nucleotide sequence: TGTGCCAGCAGCTTGGACAGTTATAGCAATCAGCCCCAGCATTTT.

Relative to its sample, this clonotype is medium-sized. The chain employs TRBV12-3 or TRBV12-4 and TRBJ2-7, with TRBD1 identical over 8 bases. The CDR3 sequence is 14 residues long. The V and J ends lost 5 bases and 4 bases, in that order; junction bases with no gene match: 7. In DNA form, the CDR3 reads TGTGCCAGCAGTATAAACAGGGGGAGGTACGAGCAGTACTTC. Encoded protein: CASSINRGRYEQYF.

By share, this clonotype counts as medium-sized. V and J are TRBV29-1 and TRBJ2-5; D might be TRBD1 (5 bases). This CDR3 region has 13 residues. The V end was cut by 6 bases, the J end by 7 bases, with 18 bases between. Germline-derived CDR1 and CDR2 are SQVTM and ANQGSEA. CDR3 protein: CSVPQTATVTQYF. The CDR3 region has the DNA TGCAGCGTCCCCCAGACAGCGACTGTGACCCAGTACTTC.